This is a list of T cell receptor beta chains from one sample in a study of blood T cell repertoires in COVID-19. TCRdb keeps only in-frame clones here, not all; method: immunoSEQ multiplex PCR. The table has some 210,000 clones, approximately 84% seen once; the top ten hold 5.1%. The sample comprised peripheral blood. These receptors all come from a woman aged 65 to 85 with active or convalescent COVID-19. Each CDR3 is given with its conserved first and last residue. The order of the fields is V gene, D gene, clone size, J gene, CDR3 protein, CDR3 DNA. D genes are given only for firm matches. Size is omitted from some rows. Given values are once, few, many or a class for expanded clones.

V: TRBV28; D: TRBD1; size: NA; J: TRBJ1-1; CDR3: CASSLGTGFFERAEAFF; DNA: TGTGCCAGCAGTTTAGGGACAGGGTTCTTTGAGAGGGCTGAAGCTTTCTTT
V: TRBV29-1; D: TRBD2; size: NA; J: TRBJ2-5; CDR3: CSVRLWGGETQYF; DNA: TGCAGCGTCCGGTTATGGGGGGGAGAGACCCAGTACTTC
V: TRBV7-9; D: NA; size: NA; J: TRBJ2-7; CDR3: CASSKDTDYEQYF; DNA: TGTGCCAGCAGCAAGGACACCGACTACGAGCAGTACTTC
V: TRBV5-4; D: TRBD2; size: NA; J: TRBJ2-1; CDR3: CASRISGSPYNEQFF; DNA: TGTGCCAGCAGGATTAGCGGGAGTCCCTACAATGAGCAGTTCTTC
V: TRBV3-1/TRBV3-2; D: TRBD1; size: few; J: TRBJ2-3; CDR3: CASSQDRRTGADTQYF; DNA: TGTGCCAGCAGCCAAGATAGGCGCACAGGGGCAGATACGCAGTATTTT
V: TRBV6-6; D: TRBD1; size: NA; J: TRBJ2-2; CDR3: CASRWDRDTGELFF; DNA: TGTGCCAGCAGATGGGACAGGGATACCGGGGAGCTGTTTTTT
V: TRBV4-1; D: TRBD2; size: NA; J: TRBJ2-1; CDR3: CASSSQRDDEQFF; DNA: TGCGCCAGCAGCTCTCAGCGGGACGATGAGCAGTTCTTC
V: TRBV5-1; D: NA; size: NA; J: TRBJ2-6; CDR3: CASTREYSGANVLTF; DNA: TGCGCCAGTACTCGGGAATACTCTGGGGCCAACGTCCTGACTTTC
V: TRBV6-5; D: TRBD2; size: NA; J: TRBJ2-3; CDR3: CASGYSGRADTQYF; DNA: TGTGCCAGCGGGTATAGCGGGCGCGCAGATACGCAGTATTTT
V: TRBV25-1; D: TRBD1; size: NA; J: TRBJ2-7; CDR3: CASTAPGTGLYEQYF; DNA: TGTGCCAGCACTGCCCCCGGGACAGGCCTTTACGAGCAGTACTTC
V: TRBV9; D: TRBD2; size: NA; J: TRBJ2-3; CDR3: CASSVTSGADTQYF; DNA: TGTGCCAGCAGCGTGACTAGCGGGGCAGATACGCAGTATTTT
V: TRBV5-4; D: TRBD2; size: NA; J: TRBJ2-5; CDR3: CASSSALGGRSQETQYF; DNA: TGTGCCAGCAGCTCTGCTTTAGGCGGGAGGTCGCAAGAGACCCAGTACTTC
V: TRBV3-1/TRBV3-2; D: TRBD1; size: NA; J: TRBJ1-5; CDR3: CASSGGTGNQPQHF; DNA: TGTGCCAGCAGCGGCGGGACAGGGAATCAGCCCCAGCATTTT
V: TRBV3-1/TRBV3-2; D: NA; size: NA; J: TRBJ1-1; CDR3: CATSDMNTEAFF; DNA: TGTGCCACCTCGGACATGAACACTGAAGCTTTCTTT
V: TRBV11-2; D: TRBD2; size: NA; J: TRBJ2-5; CDR3: CASSLTVGLAGAQETQYF; DNA: TGTGCCAGCAGCCTCACAGTAGGACTAGCGGGTGCCCAAGAGACCCAGTACTTC
V: TRBV7-9; D: TRBD1; size: NA; J: TRBJ1-1; CDR3: CASSSQGTARTEAFF; DNA: TGTGCCAGCAGCAGCCAAGGGACAGCCCGCACTGAAGCTTTCTTT
V: TRBV12-5; D: TRBD2; size: NA; J: TRBJ2-1; CDR3: CASGLAYGTSGRPVQYEQFF; DNA: TGTGCTAGTGGTTTGGCCTATGGGACTAGCGGGAGACCCGTACAGTATGAGCAGTTCTTC
V: TRBV24-1; D: TRBD1; size: NA; J: TRBJ2-3; CDR3: CATSDSGTGFSTDTQYF; DNA: TGTGCCACCAGTGATTCCGGGACAGGGTTTAGCACAGATACGCAGTATTTT
V: TRBV5-1; D: NA; size: NA; J: TRBJ2-6; CDR3: CASSLDIQPGANVLTF; DNA: TGCGCCAGCAGCTTGGACATCCAACCTGGGGCCAACGTCCTGACTTTC
V: TRBV3-1/TRBV3-2; D: NA; size: NA; J: TRBJ1-4; CDR3: CASSQGNTNAGEKLFF; DNA: TGTGCCAGCAGCCAGGGTAACACAAATGCGGGTGAAAAACTGTTTTTT
V: TRBV7-9; D: TRBD2; size: once; J: TRBJ2-3; CDR3: CASSMGLAGLSTDTQYF; DNA: TGTGCCAGCAGCATGGGACTAGCGGGACTCAGCACAGATACGCAGTATTTT
V: TRBV7-9; D: TRBD2; size: NA; J: TRBJ2-5; CDR3: CASSLVRREGETQYF; DNA: TGTGCCAGCAGCTTAGTCAGGCGGGAGGGGGAGACCCAGTACTTC
V: TRBV6-5; D: NA; size: NA; J: TRBJ2-4; CDR3: CASRRAGGSENIQYF; DNA: TGTGCCAGCAGGAGGGCCGGGGGTTCGGAAAACATTCAGTACTTC
V: TRBV23-1; D: NA; size: NA; J: TRBJ1-1; CDR3: CASRLGGVLKTEAFF; DNA: TGCGCCAGCAGGCTGGGAGGGGTACTGAAAACTGAAGCTTTCTTT
V: TRBV5-1; D: NA; size: NA; J: TRBJ1-4; CDR3: CASSFTGSATNEKLFF; DNA: TGCGCCAGCAGCTTTACAGGGTCAGCAACTAATGAAAAACTGTTTTTT
V: TRBV4-1; D: NA; size: NA; J: TRBJ2-7; CDR3: CASSPQGGGFYEQYF; DNA: TGCGCCAGCAGCCCCCAAGGGGGGGGCTTCTACGAGCAGTACTTC
V: TRBV20-1; D: TRBD2; size: NA; J: TRBJ2-3; CDR3: CSASLREGTDTQYF; DNA: TGCAGTGCTAGTCTTCGGGAGGGCACAGATACGCAGTATTTT
V: TRBV28; D: NA; size: NA; J: TRBJ1-5; CDR3: CASSIRGSGNQPQHF; DNA: TGTGCCAGCAGCATCCGAGGGAGTGGCAATCAGCCCCAGCATTTT
V: TRBV5-5; D: NA; size: NA; J: TRBJ2-6; CDR3: CASSLPTGANVLTF; DNA: TGTGCCAGCAGCTTGCCTACTGGGGCCAACGTCCTGACTTTC
V: TRBV3-1/TRBV3-2; D: TRBD1; size: once; J: TRBJ2-7; CDR3: CASSLYAGQGGEQYF; DNA: TGTGCCAGCAGCCTATACGCGGGACAGGGGGGCGAGCAGTACTTC
V: TRBV7-3; D: TRBD2; size: once; J: TRBJ2-1; CDR3: CASSLRGTSSSYNEQFF; DNA: TGTGCCAGCAGCTTACGAGGGACTAGCAGCTCCTACAATGAGCAGTTCTTC
V: TRBV27; D: TRBD1; size: NA; J: TRBJ1-4; CDR3: CASSLYHRGATNEKLFF; DNA: TGTGCCAGCAGTTTATATCACAGGGGAGCAACTAATGAAAAACTGTTTTTT
V: TRBV6-2/TRBV6-3; D: NA; size: NA; J: TRBJ2-7; CDR3: CASSPNRLPYEQYF; DNA: TGTGCCAGCAGCCCAAACAGGCTACCCTACGAGCAGTACTTC
V: TRBV4-1; D: NA; size: NA; J: TRBJ1-2; CDR3: CASSQDAGLGYTF; DNA: TGCGCCAGCAGCCAAGATGCGGGGCTGGGCTACACCTTC
V: TRBV3-1/TRBV3-2; D: TRBD2; size: few; J: TRBJ2-1; CDR3: CASSPGGNEQFF; DNA: TGTGCCAGCAGCCCCGGGGGGAATGAGCAGTTCTTC
V: TRBV5-4; D: NA; size: NA; J: TRBJ2-3; CDR3: CASSLDTRKPSTDTQYF; DNA: TGTGCCAGCAGCTTGGACACCAGAAAACCTAGCACAGATACGCAGTATTTT
V: TRBV5-1; D: NA; size: once; J: TRBJ2-2; CDR3: CASSDLRDSTGELFF; DNA: TGCGCCAGCAGCGATCTCAGGGATAGCACCGGGGAGCTGTTTTTT
V: TRBV6-5; D: TRBD2; size: NA; J: TRBJ2-1; CDR3: CASSTSGSRSEQFF; DNA: TGTGCCAGCTCCACTAGCGGGAGTCGGTCTGAGCAGTTCTTC
V: TRBV29-1; D: TRBD1; size: NA; J: TRBJ2-1; CDR3: CSVGRTGGLNNEQFF; DNA: TGCAGCGTTGGTAGGACAGGGGGCCTTAACAATGAGCAGTTCTTC
V: TRBV9; D: TRBD1; size: once; J: TRBJ2-4; CDR3: CASSPRQGGRNIQYF; DNA: TGTGCCAGCAGCCCCCGACAGGGGGGTAGAAACATTCAGTACTTC